The 20 T cell receptor beta chains below were found in one sample sequenced in a study of blood T cell repertoires in COVID-19. Sequencing used immunoSEQ multiplex PCR; TCRdb keeps in-frame clones, though not all of them. Here the sample spans more than 150,000 clones, just under 90% being singletons. The sample consisted of peripheral blood. Every receptor here comes from a woman under 30 who had recovered from COVID-19.

The chain employs TRBV29-1 and TRBJ1-1; 8 positions agree with TRBD1. Germline CDR1 reads SQVTM; CDR2 reads ANQGSEA. This CDR3 region has 14 residues. V dropped 4 bases and J dropped 5; count of bases not matched to a gene: 9. The chain's CDR3 is CSVGVQGANTEAFF. The DNA for the CDR3 is TGCAGCGTTGGAGTGCAGGGGGCGAATACTGAAGCTTTCTTT.

This chain links TRBV24-1 with TRBJ2-1; 9 bases line up with TRBD2. The CDR3 length is 15 residues. Germline V gene sequence: CDR1 KGHDR, CDR2 SFDVKD. V dropped 5 bases and J dropped 4; count of bases not matched to a gene: 5. The CDR3 reads CATSVSLAGYNEQFF. The CDR3 DNA reads as TGTGCCACCAGTGTATCACTAGCGGGTTACAATGAGCAGTTCTTC.

The CDR3 nucleotides read TGTGCCAGCAGCTCCCAGTGGGGGCGCGAGACCCAGTACTTC. It is translated as CASSSQWGRETQYF. This sequence joins TRBV9 and TRBJ2-5; D is perhaps TRBD1 (6 bases). V lost 4 bases and J 5 bases, leaving 15 bases between the germline ends. This CDR3 region has 14 residues. CDR1 and CDR2 (germline): SGDLS, YYNGEE. The whole variable domain, filled in from reference TRBV9 and TRBJ2-5, reads DSGVTQTPKHLITATGQRVTLRCSPRSGDLSVYWYQQSLDQGLQFLIQYYNGEERAKGNILERFSAQQFPDLHSELNLSSLELGDSALYFCASSSQWGRETQYFGPGTRLLVL.

Concerning this clone itself: The junction and the germline gene differ at one end; a read error may be behind it. The genes are TRBV7-2 and TRBJ1-2, with D uncertain. From germline, CDR1 is SGHTA and CDR2 FQGNSA. The CDR3 length is 14 residues. CDR3 DNA: TGTGCCAGCAGCTTAGACGGCCAGTACTACGGCTACACCTTC. Its translation is CASSLDGQYYGYTF.

In this sample, this clone turned up once. V usage is TRBV27 and J usage is TRBJ1-4; no clear D gene. V lost 6 bases, J lost 0 bases, and 8 bases lay in between. The CDR3 length is 14 residues. Germline CDR1 and CDR2: MNHEY and SMNVEV (reference sequence). This chain's CDR3 is CASRPAATNEKLFF. CDR3 sequence (DNA): TGTGCCAGCAGACCAGCGGCAACTAATGAAAAACTGTTTTTT.

This rearrangement joins TRBV7-2 to TRBJ2-1; possible D gene TRBD2, 5 bases. The CDR3 runs 16 residues. Germline values: CDR1 SGHTA, CDR2 FQGNSA. Trimming left V 2 bases short and J 5 bases short, with 16 bases between. CDR3 bases: TGTGCCAGCAGCTTACGTAGAGCGGCCGGGGACAATGAGCAGTTCTTC. This sequence encodes CASSLRRAAGDNEQFF.

The J gene is TRBJ1-1, the V gene TRBV19; D gene uncertain. V was trimmed by 0 bases and J by 5 bases, leaving 13 bases between them. This CDR3 spans 15 amino acids. Germline CDR1 LNHDA, CDR2 SQIVND (reference sequence). CDR3 nucleotides: TGTGCCAGTAGTATAGACGGCAGCGAGATAACTGAAGCTTTCTTT. Translation gives CASSIDGSEITEAFF.

The chain links TRBV10-3 to TRBJ2-2; maybe TRBD2 (5 bases). Germline V gives CDR1 ENHRY, CDR2 SYGVKD. The V gene lost 6 bases and the J gene lost 7 bases, with 18 bases spanning the gap. The CDR3 has 15 residues. CDR3 loop: CAISAGGPEIGELFF. Here the CDR3 DNA reads TGTGCCATCAGCGCAGGAGGTCCAGAAATCGGGGAGCTGTTTTTT.

The chain employs TRBV6-5 and TRBJ1-5; the D is unclear. The CDR3 is 15 residues long. In germline, CDR1 is MNHEY, CDR2 SVGAGI. Trimming cost V 6 bases and J 2 bases, with 14 bases left between them. CDR3 sequence reads: CASSEAVLGNQPQHF. The DNA of the CDR3 is TGTGCCAGCAGCGAGGCCGTCCTTGGCAATCAGCCCCAGCATTTT.

In nucleotides, the CDR3 is TGTGCCAGTAGTCGAGACACCCGCCATAGCAATCAGCCCCAGCATTTT. Translation: CASSRDTRHSNQPQHF. The V gene is TRBV19, the J gene TRBJ1-5; D remains unclear. V was shortened by 5 bases and J by 0 bases, with 14 bases between the two germline ends. From germline, CDR1 is LNHDA and CDR2 SQIVND (reference sequence). This CDR3 spans 16 amino acids.

The V call is TRBV3-1 (or the pseudogene TRBV3-2), the J call TRBJ2-4, with 7 bases that match TRBD2. There are 17 residues in the CDR3. The germline V gene encodes CDR1 LGHDT and CDR2 YNNKEL (reference sequence). V lost 1 base, J lost 1 base, and 7 bases stayed unmatched. CDR3 region: CASSQAGGALAKNIQYF. CDR3 nucleotide sequence: TGTGCCAGCAGCCAAGCGGGGGGAGCGTTGGCCAAAAACATTCAGTACTTC.

This sequence joins TRBV7-2 and TRBJ2-1; D is ambiguous. Germline CDR1 and CDR2: SGHTA and FQGNSA. The CDR3 is 13 amino acids. V was trimmed by 0 bases and J by 5 bases, leaving 5 bases between them. The CDR3 DNA reads as TGTGCCAGCAGCTTAGCCCGGGACAATGAGCAGTTCTTC. Its translation: CASSLARDNEQFF.

This clone appeared a few times. The chain employs TRBV4-1 and TRBJ2-7; 10 bases fit TRBD2. V lost 0 bases and J lost 9; bases outside the gene matches: 8. The CDR3 spans 15 residues. CDR1 MGHRA and CDR2 YSYEKL come from the germline V gene. Here the CDR3 reads CASSQDGASGSVQYV. CDR3 sequence (DNA): TGCGCCAGCAGCCAAGATGGCGCTAGCGGGAGTGTGCAGTACGTC.

The chain carries TRBV10-3 and TRBJ1-2; TRBD1 matches 8 bases. With 6 bases clipped from V and 1 base from J, the junction kept 1 base outside the gene matches. The CDR3 runs 13 residues. In germline, CDR1 is ENHRY, CDR2 SYGVKD. The CDR3 DNA reads TGTGCCATCAGGGACAGGGATAACTATGGCTACACCTTC. Translated: CAIRDRDNYGYTF.

This clone has more than one count but fewer than ten. V gene TRBV12-3 or TRBV12-4 combines with J gene TRBJ1-2, with 8 nucleotides matching TRBD1. The CDR3 is 13 amino acids. The J segment lost 8 bases and the V segment lost 3 bases, leaving 5 bases of the junction unmatched. CDR3 amino acids: CASSLAAGGGYTF. The DNA of the CDR3 is TGTGCCAGCAGTTTGGCCGCAGGGGGCGGCTACACCTTC.

CDR3 protein: CASSPLVLSYEQYF. The CDR3 DNA sequence: TGTGCCAGCAGCCCATTGGTCTTGAGTTACGAGCAGTACTTC. This sequence joins TRBV7-6 and TRBJ2-7; no clear D. V was clipped by 5 bases and J by 4 bases, with 15 bases between them. This CDR3 is built from 14 residues. Germline V lookup: CDR1 SGHVS, CDR2 FNYEAQ. The variable domain in full, completed from reference TRBV7-6 and TRBJ2-7, reads GAGVSQSPRYKVTKRGQDVALRCDPISGHVSLYWYRQALGQGPEFLTYFNYEAQQDKSGLPNDRFSAERPEGSISTLTIQRTEQRDSAMYRCASSPLVLSYEQYFGPGTRLTVT.

The chain has TRBV3-1 (or the pseudogene TRBV3-2) and TRBJ2-7; D is unresolved. Germline CDR1 reads LGHDT; CDR2 reads YNNKEL (reference sequence). V lost 6 bases and J 0 bases, leaving 6 bases between the germline ends. The CDR3 sequence is 12 residues long. CDR3 DNA: TGTGCCAGCAGTCTTAGCTCCTACGAGCAGTACGTC. Protein product: CASSLSSYEQYV.

The chain carries TRBV13 and TRBJ2-1; 7 nucleotides agree with TRBD2. Looked up from germline, CDR1 is PRHDT and CDR2 is FYEKMQ (reference sequence). J was trimmed by 7 bases and V by 0 bases; bases with no gene match: 6. The CDR3 loop spans 15 amino acids. The CDR3 DNA reads as TGTGCCAGCAGCTTAGGGGGGAGGGCCGGGAATGAGCAGTTCTTC. Its translation is CASSLGGRAGNEQFF.

This clone has a handful of counts. The chain combines TRBV6-1 with TRBJ1-2; D is ambiguous. Looked up from germline, CDR1 is MNHNS and CDR2 is SASEGT. CDR3 length: 15 amino acids. Trimming cost V 0 bases and J 3 bases, with 11 bases left between them. The CDR3 nucleotides read TGTGCCAGCAGTGAAGCGCATTCCGGGTACTATGGCTACACCTTC. Translation: CASSEAHSGYYGYTF.

V usage is TRBV5-5 and J usage is TRBJ2-7, with a possible D match to TRBD1 (6 bases). Between the trimmed V and J ends, which lost 0 bases and 0 bases, there was a span of 13 bases. Germline-derived CDR1 and CDR2 are SGHKS and YYEKEE (reference sequence). The CDR3 length is 16 residues. CDR3 region: CASSLGGPTSSYEQYV. CDR3 nucleotide sequence: TGTGCCAGCAGCTTGGGGGGGCCTACAAGCTCCTACGAGCAGTACGTC.